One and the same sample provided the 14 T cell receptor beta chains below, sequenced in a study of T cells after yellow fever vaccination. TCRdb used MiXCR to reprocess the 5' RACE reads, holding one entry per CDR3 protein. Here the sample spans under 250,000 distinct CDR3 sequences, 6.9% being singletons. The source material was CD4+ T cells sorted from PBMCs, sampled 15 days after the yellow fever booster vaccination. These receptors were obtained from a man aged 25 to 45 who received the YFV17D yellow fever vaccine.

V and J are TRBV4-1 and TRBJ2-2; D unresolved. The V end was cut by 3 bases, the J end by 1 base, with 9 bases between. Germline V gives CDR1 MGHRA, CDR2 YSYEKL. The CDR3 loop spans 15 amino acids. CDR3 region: CASSHGIRNTGELFF. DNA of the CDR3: TGCGCCAGCAGCCATGGGATTAGGAACACCGGGGAGCTGTTTTTT.

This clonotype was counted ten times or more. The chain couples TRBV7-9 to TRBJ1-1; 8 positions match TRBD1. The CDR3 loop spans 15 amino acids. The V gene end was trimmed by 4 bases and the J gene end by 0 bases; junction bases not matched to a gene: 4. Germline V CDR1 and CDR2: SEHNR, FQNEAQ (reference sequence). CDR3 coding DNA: TGTGCCAGCAGCTACGGGGACAGGCTGAACACTGAAGCTTTCTTT. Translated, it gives CASSYGDRLNTEAFF. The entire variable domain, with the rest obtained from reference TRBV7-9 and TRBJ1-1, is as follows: DTGVSQNPRHKITKRGQNVTFRCDPISEHNRLYWYRQTLGQGPEFLTYFQNEAQLEKSRLLSDRFSAERPKGSFSTLEIQRTEQGDSAMYLCASSYGDRLNTEAFFGQGTRLTVV.

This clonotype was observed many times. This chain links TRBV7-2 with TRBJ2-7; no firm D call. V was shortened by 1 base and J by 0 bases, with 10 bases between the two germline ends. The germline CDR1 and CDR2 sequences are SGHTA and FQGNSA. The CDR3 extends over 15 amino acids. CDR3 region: CASSLVFSASYEQYF. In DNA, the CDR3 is TGTGCCAGCAGCTTAGTTTTTTCGGCCTCCTACGAGCAGTACTTC.

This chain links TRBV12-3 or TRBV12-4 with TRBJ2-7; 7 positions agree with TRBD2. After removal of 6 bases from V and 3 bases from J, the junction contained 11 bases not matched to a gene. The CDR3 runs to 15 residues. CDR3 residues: CASRPSRGSLYEQYF. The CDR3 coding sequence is TGTGCCAGCAGGCCCTCTCGCGGGAGTCTCTACGAGCAGTACTTC.

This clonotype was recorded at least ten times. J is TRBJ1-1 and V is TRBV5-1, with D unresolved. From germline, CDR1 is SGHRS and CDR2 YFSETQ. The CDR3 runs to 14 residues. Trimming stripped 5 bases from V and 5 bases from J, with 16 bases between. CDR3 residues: CASREYAERTEAFF. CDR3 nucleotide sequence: TGCGCCAGCAGGGAATACGCCGAGAGGACTGAAGCTTTCTTT.

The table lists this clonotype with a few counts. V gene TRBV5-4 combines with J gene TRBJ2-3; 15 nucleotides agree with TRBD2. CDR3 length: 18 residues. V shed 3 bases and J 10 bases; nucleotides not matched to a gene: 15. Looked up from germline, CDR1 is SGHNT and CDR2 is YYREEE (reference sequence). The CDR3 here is CASSSGLAGGPSQEAQYF. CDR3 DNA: TGTGCCAGCAGCTCCGGACTAGCGGGAGGGCCGTCCCAAGAGGCGCAGTATTTT.

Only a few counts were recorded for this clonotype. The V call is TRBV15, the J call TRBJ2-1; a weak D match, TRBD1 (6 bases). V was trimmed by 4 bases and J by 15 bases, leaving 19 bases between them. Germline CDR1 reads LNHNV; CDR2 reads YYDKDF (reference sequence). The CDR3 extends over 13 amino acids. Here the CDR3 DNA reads TGTGCCACCAGCACCTTTTTGACAGGCGGGCCGTTCTTC. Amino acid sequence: CATSTFLTGGPFF. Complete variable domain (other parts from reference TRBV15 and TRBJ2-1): DAMVIQNPRYQVTQFGKPVTLSCSQTLNHNVMYWYQQKSSQAPKLLFHYYDKDFNNEADTPDNFQSRRPNTSFCFLDIRSPGLGDTAMYLCATSTFLTGGPFFGPGTRLTVL.

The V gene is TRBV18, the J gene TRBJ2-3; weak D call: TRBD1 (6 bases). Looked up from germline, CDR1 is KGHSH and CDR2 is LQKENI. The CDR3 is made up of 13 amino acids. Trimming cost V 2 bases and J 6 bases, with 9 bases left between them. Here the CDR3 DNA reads TGTGCCAGCTCACCAGACAGGCAGGATACGCAGTATTTT. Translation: CASSPDRQDTQYF.

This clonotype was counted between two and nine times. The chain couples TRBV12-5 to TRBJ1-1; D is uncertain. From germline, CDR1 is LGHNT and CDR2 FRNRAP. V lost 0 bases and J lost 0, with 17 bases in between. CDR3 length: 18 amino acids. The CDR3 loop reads CASGLVSPIVSMNTEAFF. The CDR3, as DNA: TGTGCTAGTGGTTTGGTAAGCCCTATAGTTAGCATGAACACTGAAGCTTTCTTT.

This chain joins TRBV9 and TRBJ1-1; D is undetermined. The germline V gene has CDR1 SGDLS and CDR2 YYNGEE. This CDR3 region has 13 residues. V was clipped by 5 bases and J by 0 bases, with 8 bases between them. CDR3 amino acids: CASRGLMNTEAFF. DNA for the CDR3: TGTGCCAGCAGAGGGTTAATGAACACTGAAGCTTTCTTT.

The CDR3 is CASRTSGRAYEQFF. CDR3 nucleotides: TGTGCCAGTAGGACTAGCGGGAGGGCCTATGAGCAGTTCTTC. This chain uses TRBV19 with TRBJ2-1; TRBD2 aligns across 14 bases. The V and J ends lost 6 bases and 8 bases, in that order; junction bases with no gene match: 3. This CDR3 is built from 14 residues. From germline, CDR1 is LNHDA and CDR2 SQIVND (reference sequence).

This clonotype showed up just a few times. CDR3 amino acids: CASKEGGGRETQYF. DNA of the CDR3: TGTGCCAGCAAGGAGGGAGGGGGCAGGGAGACCCAGTACTTC. The rearrangement links TRBV2 to TRBJ2-5; the D gene could be TRBD1 or TRBD2 (7 bases each). Germline V gene sequence: CDR1 SNHLY, CDR2 FYNNEI. The CDR3 is 14 amino acids. Trimming took off 7 bases at V and 5 bases at J, with 17 bases between the two ends. The variable domain in full, with the rest retrieved from reference TRBV2 and TRBJ2-5, is EPEVTQTPSHQVTQMGQEVILRCVPISNHLYFYWYRQILGQKVEFLVSFYNNEISEKSEIFDDQFSVERPDGSNFTLKIRSTKLEDSAMYFCASKEGGGRETQYFGPGTRLLVL.

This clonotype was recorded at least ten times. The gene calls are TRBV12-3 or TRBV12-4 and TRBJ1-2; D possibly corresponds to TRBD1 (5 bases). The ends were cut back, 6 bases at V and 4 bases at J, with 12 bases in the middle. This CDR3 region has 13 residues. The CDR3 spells CASRGREAYGYTF. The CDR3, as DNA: TGTGCCAGCAGGGGCAGGGAGGCCTATGGCTACACCTTC.

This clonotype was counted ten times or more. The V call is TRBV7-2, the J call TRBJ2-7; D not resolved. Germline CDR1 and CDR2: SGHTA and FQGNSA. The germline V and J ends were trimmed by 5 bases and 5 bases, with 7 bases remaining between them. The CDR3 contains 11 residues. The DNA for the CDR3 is TGTGCCAGCAGCGGTCGTGACGAGCAGTACTTC. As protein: CASSGRDEQYF.